The TCR beta chain described here comes from a study of blood T cell repertoires in COVID-19. This CDR3 has 18 amino acids. V was clipped by 6 bases and J by 4 bases; unmatched bases: 9. The germline gives CDR1 SNHLY, CDR2 FYNNEI. Measured with immunoSEQ multiplex PCR; TCRdb has only the in-frame clones, and not every one. The data hold 300,000 or so clones, with 87% observed a single time. The chain uses TRBV2 and TRBJ2-1; 16 bases match TRBD2. The clonotype comes from a woman younger than 45 who had recovered from COVID-19. Sequences were obtained from PBMCs or T cells enriched from blood (not recorded which). CDR3 sequence (DNA): TGTGCCAGCAGGGTCCGGGGACTAGCGGGGGGGCAGTACAATGAGCAGTTCTTC. Residues: CASRVRGLAGGQYNEQFF.